This TCR beta chain emerged from a study of T cells in localized non-small cell lung cancer. Study-level findings and limits: There was an association of higher blood T cell density with longer overall survival. Across samples, adjacent lung featured a median around 60 of the top 100 tumor clones.

TCRdb keeps only in-frame clones here, not all; method: immunoSEQ multiplex PCR. The sample carries about 26,000 clones, about 84% recorded once. About this clone itself: Its cognate antigen is unknown.

The TCR was taken from a man aged 35 to 69 with stage III squamous cell lung carcinoma. The sample was peripheral blood, taken before any cancer treatment.

The CDR3 region has the DNA TGCGCCAGCAGCTTCTTAGCGGGGGGGCCAAGAGATACGCAGTATTTT. Residues: CASSFLAGGPRDTQYF. This sequence joins TRBV5-1 and TRBJ2-3; 11 nucleotides align to TRBD2. CDR3 length: 16 residues. Trimming took 2 bases from V and 5 from J; bases not matched to a gene: 7. The V gene's germline CDR1 is SGHRS and CDR2 YFSETQ.